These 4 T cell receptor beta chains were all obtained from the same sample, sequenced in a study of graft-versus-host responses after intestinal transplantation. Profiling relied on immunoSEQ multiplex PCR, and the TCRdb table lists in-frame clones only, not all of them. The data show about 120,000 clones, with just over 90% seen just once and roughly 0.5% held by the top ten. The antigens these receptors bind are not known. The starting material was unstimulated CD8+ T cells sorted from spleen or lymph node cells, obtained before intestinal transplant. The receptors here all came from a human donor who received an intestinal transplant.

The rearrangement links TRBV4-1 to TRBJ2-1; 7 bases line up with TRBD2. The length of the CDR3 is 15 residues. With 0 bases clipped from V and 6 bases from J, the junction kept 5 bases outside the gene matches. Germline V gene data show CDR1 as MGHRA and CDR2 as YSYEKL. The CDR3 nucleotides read TGCGCCAGCAGCCAAGAGTCAGCGGGGATCAATGAGCAGTTCTTC. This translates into CASSQESAGINEQFF.

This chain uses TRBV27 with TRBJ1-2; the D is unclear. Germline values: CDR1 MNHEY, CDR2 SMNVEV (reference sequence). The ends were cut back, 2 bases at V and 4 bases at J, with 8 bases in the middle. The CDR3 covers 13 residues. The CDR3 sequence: CASSLRAPYGYTF. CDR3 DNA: TGTGCCAGCAGTTTAAGGGCCCCCTATGGCTACACCTTC.

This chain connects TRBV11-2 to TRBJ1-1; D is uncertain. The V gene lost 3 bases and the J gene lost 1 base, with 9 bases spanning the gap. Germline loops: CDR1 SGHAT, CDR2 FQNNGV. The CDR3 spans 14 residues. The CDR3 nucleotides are TGTGCCAGCAGCTTGGGAGGGAGGAACACTGAAGCTTTCTTT. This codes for CASSLGGRNTEAFF.

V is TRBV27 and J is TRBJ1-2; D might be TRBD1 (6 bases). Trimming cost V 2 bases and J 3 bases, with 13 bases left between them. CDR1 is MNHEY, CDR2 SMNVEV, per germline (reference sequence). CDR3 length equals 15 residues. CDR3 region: CASSLQGTDDYGYTF. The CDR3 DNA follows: TGTGCCAGCAGTTTACAGGGGACGGACGACTATGGCTACACCTTC.